These 15 T cell receptor beta chains came from one sample sequenced in a study of beta chain features in type 1 diabetes. Findings and caveats of the study: Type 1 diabetes patients showed a moderate but significant shortening of TCRB CDR3s in all four CD4+ subsets.

cDNA synthesis used the whole RNA isolate, giving expressed TCRB sequences. Here immunoSEQ multiplex PCR was the method, and the copy in TCRdb shows in-frame clones only, minus some. Of about 260,000 clones in the sample, just over 20% are singletons; the top ten hold 0.028%. Their target antigens are unknown. Material: naive CD4+ T cells from blood. The receptors stem from a woman in her 40s with type 1 diabetes.

V and J are TRBV4-3 and TRBJ1-2; D gene unclear. This CDR3 comprises 14 residues. V gave up 0 bases and J gave up 2 bases, with 7 bases separating them. Looked up from germline, CDR1 is LGHNA and CDR2 is YSLEER. This CDR3 is CASSQENRNYGYTF. CDR3 nucleotide sequence: TGCGCCAGCAGCCAAGAGAACAGAAACTATGGCTACACCTTC.

This chain connects TRBV5-6 to TRBJ1-5, with a weak D call TRBD1 (6 bases). The CDR3 extends over 13 amino acids. Germline CDR1 is SGHDT and CDR2 is YYEEEE. Trimming took off 0 bases at V and 12 bases at J, with 13 bases between the two ends. This CDR3 is CASSLGLTGHQHF. CDR3 coding DNA: TGTGCCAGCAGCTTGGGATTGACGGGACACCAGCATTTT.

V usage is TRBV2 and J usage is TRBJ1-1, with a weak D call TRBD1 (5 bases). The CDR3 sequence is 15 residues long. CDR1 and CDR2 from the germline V gene are SNHLY and FYNNEI. Trimming took 2 bases from V and 2 from J, leaving 12 bases between them. The CDR3 region is CASSERGPKNTEAFF. CDR3 in DNA: TGTGCCAGCAGTGAAAGGGGCCCCAAAAACACTGAAGCTTTCTTT.

A few counts support this clone. The chain uses TRBV5-4 and TRBJ2-3, with 10 bases aligning to TRBD2. The CDR3 covers 14 residues. Trimming removed 4 bases from V and 5 bases from J; junction bases left unmatched: 4. Germline V gene sequence: CDR1 SGHNT, CDR2 YYREEE (reference sequence). CDR3 coding DNA: TGTGCCAGCAGCCGGAGCGGGAGGGAAGATACGCAGTATTTT. This sequence encodes CASSRSGREDTQYF.

The genes are TRBV30 and TRBJ1-1; 9 nucleotides match TRBD1. This CDR3 comprises 16 residues. The trim removed 1 base at V and 1 base at J, leaving 7 bases unmatched. Per the germline V gene, CDR1 is GTSNPN and CDR2 is SVGIG (reference sequence). For the CDR3, the DNA is TGTGCCTGGAGTGGACGTGGACAGGGGACGAACACTGAAGCTTTCTTT. This encodes CAWSGRGQGTNTEAFF.

The table lists this clone with a few counts. This chain uses TRBV29-1 with TRBJ2-7; the match to TRBD1 covers 8 bases. Germline assignment: CDR1 SQVTM and CDR2 ANQGSEA. V dropped 6 bases and J dropped 0; count of bases not matched to a gene: 7. This CDR3 has 14 amino acids. This chain's CDR3 is CSVERTGSSYEQYF. CDR3 sequence (DNA): TGCAGCGTGGAGCGGACAGGGAGCTCCTACGAGCAGTACTTC.

This clone was seen only a few times. This rearrangement joins TRBV29-1 to TRBJ2-7, with 8 positions matching TRBD1. The CDR3 runs to 14 residues. CDR1 SQVTM and CDR2 ANQGSEA come from the germline V gene. The trim removed 4 bases at V and 6 bases at J, leaving 11 bases unmatched. Written as DNA, the CDR3 is TGCAGCGTTGGTAGGACAGGGCACACTAGCGAGCAGTACTTC. Translated: CSVGRTGHTSEQYF.

The sample holds a few counts of this clone. The gene calls are TRBV18 and TRBJ2-5; no firm D call. The CDR3 spans 13 residues. Germline CDR1 reads KGHSH; CDR2 reads LQKENI. V lost 3 bases and J 5 bases, leaving 10 bases between the germline ends. Here the CDR3 DNA reads TGTGCCAGCTCACCCATGTCCAGGGAGACCCAGTACTTC. It encodes CASSPMSRETQYF. Combining the CDR3 with reference TRBV18 and TRBJ2-5 gives the whole variable domain NAGVMQNPRHLVRRRGQEARLRCSPMKGHSHVYWYRQLPEEGLKFMVYLQKENIIDESGMPKERFSAEFPKEGPSILRIQQVVRGDSAAYFCASSPMSRETQYFGPGTRLLVL.

This clone was observed a few times. This rearrangement joins TRBV29-1 to TRBJ1-3; D unresolved. CDR1 and CDR2 (germline): SQVTM, ANQGSEA. Trimming left V 7 bases short and J 0 bases short, with 22 bases between. This CDR3 is built from 17 residues. CDR3 DNA: TGCAGCGCGATAACTAGGACTCTCCGAGACTCTGGAAACACCATATATTTT. Encoded protein: CSAITRTLRDSGNTIYF.

V usage is TRBV7-2 and J usage is TRBJ2-7, with 7 positions matching TRBD2. J gave up 3 bases and V 5 bases, and 10 bases lay outside the gene matches. The CDR3 spans 15 residues. The germline CDR1 and CDR2 sequences are SGHTA and FQGNSA. The CDR3 here is CASSPSYGRLYEQYF. Here the CDR3 DNA reads TGTGCCAGCAGCCCCTCGTACGGGAGGCTCTACGAGCAGTACTTC.

This clone was found a few times. The sample has other DNA sequences that encode this CDR3 too. This chain connects TRBV5-1 to TRBJ1-1; 9 nucleotides agree with TRBD1. The germline gives CDR1 SGHRS, CDR2 YFSETQ. With 4 bases clipped from V and 4 bases from J, the junction kept 5 bases outside the gene matches. This CDR3 spans 14 amino acids. The CDR3 is CASSPGQGGTEAFF. The CDR3 DNA sequence: TGCGCCAGCAGCCCGGGACAGGGAGGCACTGAAGCTTTCTTT.

This clone showed up just a few times. For the CDR3, the DNA is TGCAGCGCCCGGGACAGGGTGAACACTGAAGCTTTCTTT. Residues: CSARDRVNTEAFF. The rearrangement joins TRBV29-1 to TRBJ1-1, with 9 bases identical to TRBD1. CDR3 size: 13 residues. The germline gives CDR1 SQVTM, CDR2 ANQGSEA. V shed 7 bases, J shed 0 bases, and the junction held 3 bases outside the gene matches. Drawing the rest from reference TRBV29-1 and TRBJ1-1, the complete variable domain is SAVISQKPSRDICQRGTSLTIQCQVDSQVTMMFWYRQQPGQSLTLIATANQGSEATYESGFVIDKFPISRPNLTFSTLTVSNMSPEDSSIYLCSARDRVNTEAFFGQGTRLTVV.

The genes are TRBV7-9 and TRBJ2-5; maybe TRBD2 (6 bases). The germline gives CDR1 SEHNR, CDR2 FQNEAQ (reference sequence). The CDR3 is 14 amino acids. Deletions cut 0 bases from V and 5 bases from J, with 10 bases between. DNA for the CDR3: TGTGCCAGCAGCTTAGCAGCGGGCTGGGAGACCCAGTACTTC. Protein: CASSLAAGWETQYF. Supplemented by reference TRBV7-9 and TRBJ2-5, the full variable domain reads DTGVSQNPRHKITKRGQNVTFRCDPISEHNRLYWYRQTLGQGPEFLTYFQNEAQLEKSRLLSDRFSAERPKGSFSTLEIQRTEQGDSAMYLCASSLAAGWETQYFGPGTRLLVL.

This clone was seen once. Other DNA variants within this sample encode the same CDR3. The rearrangement joins TRBV6-5 to TRBJ2-5; the D gene is possibly TRBD1 (5 bases). The CDR3 length is 14 residues. The V end was cut by 0 bases, the J end by 2 bases, with 7 bases between. Germline CDR1 MNHEY, CDR2 SVGAGI. CDR3 nucleotides: TGTGCCAGCAGTTACTCTCCAGGGCAAGAGACCCAGTACTTC. Translated, it gives CASSYSPGQETQYF.

This clone showed up just a few times. The V gene is TRBV27, the J gene TRBJ2-7; possibly TRBD1 for D (6 bases). This CDR3 is built from 14 residues. Germline V gene lookup returns CDR1 MNHEY and CDR2 SMNVEV (reference sequence). V was clipped by 4 bases and J by 6 bases, with 16 bases between them. CDR3 sequence: CASSSDRNVVEQYF. DNA for the CDR3: TGTGCCAGCAGTTCCGACAGGAATGTAGTCGAGCAGTACTTC.